One T cell receptor (beta chain) is described in this entry. The data were obtained in a study of T cell responses to AZD1222 COVID-19 vaccine. Repertoires were generated with immunoSEQ multiplex PCR, while TCRdb's copy carries only in-frame clones and drops some. In the table there are 95,000 to 120,000 clones, about 91% of which are singletons. Germline values: CDR1 SGHAT, CDR2 FQNNGV. V lost 0 bases to trimming and J lost 7 bases, with 6 bases between them. There are 12 residues in the CDR3. This receptor was identified in an adult who received the AZD1222 COVID-19 vaccine. The specimen comprised peripheral blood, sampled 28 days after the second AZD1222 dose. V is TRBV11-2 and J is TRBJ2-5; D not certain. The CDR3 spells CASSLEVGTQYF. CDR3 nucleotide sequence: TGTGCCAGCAGCTTAGAGGTGGGGACCCAGTACTTC.